The subject of this entry is one TCR beta chain. These data originate in a study of blood T cell repertoires in COVID-19. The overall study: COVID-19 samples from acute and convalescent phases originated in the United States, Italy and Spain.

Authors' analysis steps: Amplification of reference gene primers was used by the study to estimate nucleated cell counts. Repertoires were generated with immunoSEQ multiplex PCR, while TCRdb's copy carries only in-frame clones and drops some. The V and J calls and the clone size are those of that table, but D and trimming were determined from the DNA. Of hundreds of thousands of clones listed, around 88% were seen once; the top ten hold approximately 4.8%. Ages ranged from about 18 to 89 years, with residence in 24 US areas. Assignments of participants to cohorts depended upon their own reported clinical history. Germline values: CDR1 LNHDA, CDR2 SQIVND (reference sequence). The CDR3 sequence is 13 residues long. The ends lost 5 bases at V and 6 bases at J; junction bases unmatched: 2.

The gene calls are TRBV19 and TRBJ2-1, with 9 nucleotides matching TRBD1. Sequencing input: PBMCs or T cells enriched from blood (not recorded which). This clonotype was sampled from a woman in her twenties or thirties who had been exposed to COVID-19. CDR3 region: CASSWGQGNEQFF. As DNA, the CDR3 is TGTGCCAGTAGTTGGGGACAGGGCAATGAGCAGTTCTTC. The full variable domain, in which reference TRBV19 and TRBJ2-1 provide the parts outside the CDR3, is DGGITQSPKYLFRKEGQNVTLSCEQNLNHDAMYWYRQDPGQGLRLIYYSQIVNDFQKGDIAEGYSVSREKKESFPLTVTSAQKNPTAFYLCASSWGQGNEQFFGPGTRLTVL.